This T cell receptor beta chain was identified during a study of blood T cells in healthy people across ages. Study as a whole: When template switching was applied, about one barcoded beta molecule was captured per two T cells. Findings and limits, study-wide: Diversity was higher, and naive CD4+ cells more numerous, in long-lived donors than in aged donors. A conclusive naive versus antigen-experienced comparison was prevented by the unsorted PBMCs.

Next came a second PCR, run for roughly 6 to 11 cycles, which used a sample-barcoded 5' primer along with a J-beta primer mix. TCRdb fed the 5' RACE reads into MiXCR, producing one record per CDR3 protein. This sample has roughly 1,700,000 distinct CDR3 sequences, with over 25% found just once. Germline assignment: CDR1 DFQATT and CDR2 SNEGSKA (reference sequence). V gave up 1 base and J gave up 4 bases, with 8 bases separating them. This CDR3 is built from 14 residues. Drawing of peripheral blood yielded about 10 milliliters from each donor. The sample holds a few counts of this clonotype. Its antigen is still unknown.

This TCR came from a woman aged 25 to 39 in good health. V is TRBV20-1 and J is TRBJ2-6; D gene unclear. The sample consisted of blood. The CDR3 DNA follows: TGCAGTGCTAGAGTCTTCGCAGGGGCCAACGTCCTGACTTTC. This codes for CSARVFAGANVLTF.